This T cell receptor (beta chain) came from a study of regulatory T cells in long-lasting Graves disease. Points from the study as a whole: Among samples with persistent disease, TRBV28, TRBJ1-2 and TRBJ2-5 were favored.

Libraries of TCR beta came from iRepertoire HTBI primers plus Arm-PCR of CDR3 regions. Each CDR3 protein gets one entry after TCRdb re-called the multiplex PCR reads with MiXCR. The repertoire has hundreds of thousands of distinct CDR3 sequences, more than 15% of them found once; the top ten carry approximately 25%. This clonotype occurred many times. The antigen remains undetermined. The time point is: newly diagnosed GD, antithyroid drugs for less than 3 months. Preparation of the TCR library used RNA extracted from PBMCs. V lost 3 bases and J lost 5; bases outside the gene matches: 7. The CDR3 extends over 15 amino acids. Germline V gives CDR1 SGHRS, CDR2 YFSETQ. The sample was also reused in another study, on T cells in Graves' hyperthyroidism and ophthalmopathy.

The material was peripheral blood mononuclear cells (PBMCs), obtained at new diagnosis, from a patient treated with antithyroid drugs. This rearrangement joins TRBV5-1 to TRBJ2-7; 11 bases line up with TRBD2. The clonotype was recovered from a woman aged 35 to 60 with Graves disease. CDR3 sequence: CASSSLAGGSNEQYF. In DNA form, the CDR3 reads TGCGCCAGCAGCTCTCTAGCGGGGGGAAGCAACGAGCAGTACTTC.